This TCR beta chain was recovered during a study of PD-1 blockade in classical Hodgkin lymphoma. As for the study in general: Nivolumab 3 mg/kg was given intravenously every 2 weeks. Overall study results and limits: The causes of the repertoire differences, possibly disease activity or prior therapy, remain undefined.

For this clone: Its antigen is unknown.

The CDR3 runs 15 residues. CDR1 and CDR2 (germline): KGHSH, LQKENI. Trimming stripped 3 bases from V and 5 bases from J, with 16 bases between. Autologous stem cell transplantation was followed by relapse in every patient, and brentuximab vedotin exposure varied. The protocol was immunoSEQ multiplex PCR, while the TCRdb copy is restricted to in-frame clones and leaves out a portion. The table includes some 41,000 clones, 88% detected once. This chain connects TRBV18 to TRBJ2-5; perhaps D is TRBD1 or TRBD2 (7 bases each). The clonotype originates from a human donor with classical Hodgkin lymphoma. The sample was peripheral blood mononuclear cells (PBMCs), taken before the second cycle of nivolumab. The CDR3, as DNA: TGTGCCAGCTCACCGATGGGGAGGGGGCAGGAGACCCAGTACTTC. Translated, it gives CASSPMGRGQETQYF.